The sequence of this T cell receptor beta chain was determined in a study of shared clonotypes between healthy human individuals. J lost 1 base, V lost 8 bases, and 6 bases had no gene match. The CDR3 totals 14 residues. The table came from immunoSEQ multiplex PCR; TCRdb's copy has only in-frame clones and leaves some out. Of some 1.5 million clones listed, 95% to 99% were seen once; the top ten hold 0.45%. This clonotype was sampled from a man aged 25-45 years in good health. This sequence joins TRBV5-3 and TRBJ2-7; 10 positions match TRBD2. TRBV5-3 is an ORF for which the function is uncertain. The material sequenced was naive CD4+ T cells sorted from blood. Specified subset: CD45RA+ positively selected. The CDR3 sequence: CASSKREGSYEQYF. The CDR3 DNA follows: TGTGCCAGCAGCAAGCGGGAGGGATCCTACGAGCAGTACTTC.